The rows below give T cell receptor beta chains drawn from one sample of a study of shared clonotypes between healthy human individuals. Libraries were prepared by immunoSEQ multiplex PCR; TCRdb keeps only in-frame clonotypes and omits some of them. The sample holds 600,000 to 750,000 clones, roughly 91% seen once. The source material was memory CD8+ T cells from PBMCs. Receptor source: a man between 18 and 35 years old in good health. Some clones in this sample may be carry-over from other donors' samples. Each CDR3 is given with its conserved first and last residue.

CDR3: CASSPGQSAKLFF
V: TRBV11-2

CDR3: CASSMSQNRASQEQYF
V: TRBV19

CDR3: CAIQQAGGYEQYF
V: TRBV10-3

CDR3: CASSQDLWGDGYEQYF
V: TRBV4-1

CDR3: CASSLVREGQVDEQFF
V: TRBV13

CDR3: CASSFMTEETQYF
V: TRBV11-2

CDR3: CASSINRGLTEAFF
V: TRBV19

CDR3: CASSVATLAGGSDEQFF
V: TRBV9

CDR3: CASNPGLAGVGEQYF
V: TRBV5-8

CDR3: CASSLGWLAETAQNTGELFF
V: TRBV28

CDR3: CASRRGTLAFSTDTQYF
V: TRBV27

CDR3: CASSVAPRCTEAFF
V: TRBV9

CDR3: CASSDVRLAGGETQYF
V: TRBV2

CDR3: CAWSVGRGTEAFF
V: TRBV30

CDR3: CASSQEGTSGIDTQYF
V: TRBV4-1

CDR3: CSVIGGSSFYEQYF
V: TRBV29-1

CDR3: CSSWGRDTQYF
V: TRBV29-1